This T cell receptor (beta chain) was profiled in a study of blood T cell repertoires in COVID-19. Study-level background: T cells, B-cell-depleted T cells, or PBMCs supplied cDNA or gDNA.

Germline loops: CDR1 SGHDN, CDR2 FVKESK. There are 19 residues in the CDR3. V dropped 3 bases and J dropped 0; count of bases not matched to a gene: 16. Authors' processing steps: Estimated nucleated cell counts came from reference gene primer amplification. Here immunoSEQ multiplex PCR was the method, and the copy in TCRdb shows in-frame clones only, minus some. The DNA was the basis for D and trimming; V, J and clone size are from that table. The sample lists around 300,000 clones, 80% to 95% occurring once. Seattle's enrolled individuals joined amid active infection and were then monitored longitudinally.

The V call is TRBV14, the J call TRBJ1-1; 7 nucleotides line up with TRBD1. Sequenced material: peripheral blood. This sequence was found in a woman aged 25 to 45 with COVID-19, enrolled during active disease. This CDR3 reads CASSHAKRLRGAMNTEAFF. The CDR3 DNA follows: TGTGCCAGCAGCCATGCAAAGCGGCTCAGGGGGGCCATGAACACTGAAGCTTTCTTT. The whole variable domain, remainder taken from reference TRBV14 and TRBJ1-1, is EAGVTQFPSHSVIEKGQTVTLRCDPISGHDNLYWYRRVMGKEIKFLLHFVKESKQDESGMPNNRFLAERTGGTYSTLKVQPAELEDSGVYFCASSHAKRLRGAMNTEAFFGQGTRLTVV.